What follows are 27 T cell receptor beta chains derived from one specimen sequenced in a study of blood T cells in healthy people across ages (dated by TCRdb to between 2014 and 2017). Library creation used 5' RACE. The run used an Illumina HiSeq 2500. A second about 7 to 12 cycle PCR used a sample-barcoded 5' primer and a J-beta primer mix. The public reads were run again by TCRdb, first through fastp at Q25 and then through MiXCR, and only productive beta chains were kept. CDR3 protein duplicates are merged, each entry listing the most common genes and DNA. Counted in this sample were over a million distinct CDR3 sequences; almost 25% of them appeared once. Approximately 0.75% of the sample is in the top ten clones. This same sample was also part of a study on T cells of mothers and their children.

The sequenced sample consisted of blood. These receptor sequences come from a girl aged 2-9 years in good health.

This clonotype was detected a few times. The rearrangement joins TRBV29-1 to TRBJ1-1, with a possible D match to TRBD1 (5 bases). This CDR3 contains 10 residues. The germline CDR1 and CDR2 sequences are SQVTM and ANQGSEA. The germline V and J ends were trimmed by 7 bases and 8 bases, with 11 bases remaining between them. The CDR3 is CSGGEVEAFF. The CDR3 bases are TGCAGCGGGGGCGAGGTAGAAGCTTTCTTT. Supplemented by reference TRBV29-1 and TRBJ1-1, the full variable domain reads SAVISQKPSRDICQRGTSLTIQCQVDSQVTMMFWYRQQPGQSLTLIATANQGSEATYESGFVIDKFPISRPNLTFSTLTVSNMSPEDSSIYLCSGGEVEAFFGQGTRLTVV.

DNA for the CDR3: TGTGCCAGCAGCTACGGCTTAGGCGGGGGGCGGGGAGAGACCCAGTACTTC. Amino acid sequence: CASSYGLGGGRGETQYF. This chain joins TRBV7-2 and TRBJ2-5, with 8 bases lining up with TRBD2. Germline CDR1 is SGHTA and CDR2 is FQGNSA. This CDR3 has 17 amino acids. The V gene end was trimmed by 4 bases and the J gene end by 4 bases; junction bases not matched to a gene: 14.

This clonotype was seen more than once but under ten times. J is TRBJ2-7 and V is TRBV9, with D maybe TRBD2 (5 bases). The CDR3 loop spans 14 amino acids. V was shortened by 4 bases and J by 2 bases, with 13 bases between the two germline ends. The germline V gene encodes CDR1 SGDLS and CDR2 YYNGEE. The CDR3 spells CASSPDVGTYEQYF. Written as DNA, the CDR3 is TGTGCCAGCAGCCCGGACGTCGGGACCTACGAGCAGTACTTC.

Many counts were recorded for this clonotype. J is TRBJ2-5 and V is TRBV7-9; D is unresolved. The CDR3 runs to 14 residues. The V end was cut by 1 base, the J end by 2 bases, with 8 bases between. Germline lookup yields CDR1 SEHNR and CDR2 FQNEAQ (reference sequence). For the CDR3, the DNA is TGTGCCAGCAGCTTAGGGCACGGGCAAGAGACCCAGTACTTC. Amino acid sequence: CASSLGHGQETQYF. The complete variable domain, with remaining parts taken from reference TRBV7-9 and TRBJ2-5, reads DTGVSQNPRHKITKRGQNVTFRCDPISEHNRLYWYRQTLGQGPEFLTYFQNEAQLEKSRLLSDRFSAERPKGSFSTLEIQRTEQGDSAMYLCASSLGHGQETQYFGPGTRLLVL.

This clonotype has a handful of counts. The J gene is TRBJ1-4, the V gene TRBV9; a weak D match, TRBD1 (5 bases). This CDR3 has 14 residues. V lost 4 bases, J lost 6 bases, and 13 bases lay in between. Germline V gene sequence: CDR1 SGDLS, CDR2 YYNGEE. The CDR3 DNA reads TGTGCCAGCAGCCGCGGACAAGGCGATGAAAAACTGTTTTTT. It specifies CASSRGQGDEKLFF.

Here the CDR3 reads CASSQLSGWTTGYTF. The CDR3 nucleotides are TGTGCCAGCAGCCAGCTCTCCGGGTGGACGACTGGCTACACCTTC. This chain uses TRBV14 with TRBJ1-2; D uncertain. CDR1 and CDR2 (germline): SGHDN, FVKESK. V was clipped by 3 bases and J by 7 bases, with 18 bases between them. This CDR3 region has 15 residues.

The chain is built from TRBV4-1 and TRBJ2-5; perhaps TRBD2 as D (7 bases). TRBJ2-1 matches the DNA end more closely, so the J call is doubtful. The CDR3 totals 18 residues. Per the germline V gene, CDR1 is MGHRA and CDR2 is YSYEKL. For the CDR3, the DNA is TGCGCCAGCAGCCAAGCTGAGTGGGGGGGCGGAAAGGTGAATGAGCAGTTCTTC. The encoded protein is CASSQAEWGGGKVNEQFF.

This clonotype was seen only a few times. This CDR3 is CASSSILAGDFYNEQFF. The DNA for the CDR3 is TGTGCCAGCAGCTCGATACTAGCGGGAGATTTCTACAATGAGCAGTTCTTC. This chain joins TRBV7-9 and TRBJ2-1, with 11 bases that match TRBD2. The V and J ends lost 4 bases and 3 bases, in that order; junction bases with no gene match: 8. Germline CDR1 and CDR2: SEHNR and FQNEAQ (reference sequence). The CDR3 has 17 amino acids.

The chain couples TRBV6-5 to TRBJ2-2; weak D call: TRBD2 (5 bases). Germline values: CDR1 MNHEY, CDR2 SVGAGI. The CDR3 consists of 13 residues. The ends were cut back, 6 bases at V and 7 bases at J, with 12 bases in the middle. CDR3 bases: TGTGCCAGCAGCGCTACGGGGTACGGGGAGCTGTTTTTT. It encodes CASSATGYGELFF.

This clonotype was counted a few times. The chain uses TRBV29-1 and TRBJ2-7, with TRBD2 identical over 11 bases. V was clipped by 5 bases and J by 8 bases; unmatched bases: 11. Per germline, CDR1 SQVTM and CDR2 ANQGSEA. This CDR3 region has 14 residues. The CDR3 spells CSVISGGDVYKQYF. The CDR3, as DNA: TGCAGCGTTATTAGCGGGGGGGATGTTTACAAGCAGTACTTC.

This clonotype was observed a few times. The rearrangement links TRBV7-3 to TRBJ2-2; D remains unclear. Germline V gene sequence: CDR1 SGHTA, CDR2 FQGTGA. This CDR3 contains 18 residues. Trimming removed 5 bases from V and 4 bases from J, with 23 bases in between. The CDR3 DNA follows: TGTGCCAGCAGCCCTCTACCCCTGGGAAGTTGGCTCACCGGGGAGCTGTTTTTT. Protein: CASSPLPLGSWLTGELFF.

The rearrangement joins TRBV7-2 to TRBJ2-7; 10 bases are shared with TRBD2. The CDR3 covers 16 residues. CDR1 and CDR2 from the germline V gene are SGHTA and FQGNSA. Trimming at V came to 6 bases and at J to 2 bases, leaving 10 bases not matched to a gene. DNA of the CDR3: TGTGCCAGCAGGACCGATCTAGCGGGGGCGACCTACGAGCAGTACTTC. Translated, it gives CASRTDLAGATYEQYF.

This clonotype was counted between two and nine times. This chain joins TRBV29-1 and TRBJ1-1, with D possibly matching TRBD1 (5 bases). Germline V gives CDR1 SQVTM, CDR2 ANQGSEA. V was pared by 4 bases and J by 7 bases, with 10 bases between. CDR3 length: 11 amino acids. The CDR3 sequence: CSVGGENEAFF. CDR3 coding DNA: TGCAGCGTTGGGGGGGAAAATGAAGCTTTCTTT.

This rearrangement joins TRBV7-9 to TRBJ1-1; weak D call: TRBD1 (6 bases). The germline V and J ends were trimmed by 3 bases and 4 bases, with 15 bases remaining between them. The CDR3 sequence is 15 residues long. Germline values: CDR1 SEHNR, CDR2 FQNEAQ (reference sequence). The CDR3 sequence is CASSFLLDRTTEAFF. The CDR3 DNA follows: TGTGCCAGCAGCTTCTTGTTGGACAGAACCACTGAAGCTTTCTTT. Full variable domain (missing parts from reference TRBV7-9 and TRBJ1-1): DTGVSQNPRHKITKRGQNVTFRCDPISEHNRLYWYRQTLGQGPEFLTYFQNEAQLEKSRLLSDRFSAERPKGSFSTLEIQRTEQGDSAMYLCASSFLLDRTTEAFFGQGTRLTVV.

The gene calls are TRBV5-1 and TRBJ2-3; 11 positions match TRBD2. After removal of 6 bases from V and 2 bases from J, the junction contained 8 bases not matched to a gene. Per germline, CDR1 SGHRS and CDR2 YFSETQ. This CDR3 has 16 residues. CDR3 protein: CASTKGLAEFTDTQYF. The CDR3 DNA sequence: TGCGCCAGCACCAAGGGACTAGCGGAATTCACAGATACGCAGTATTTT. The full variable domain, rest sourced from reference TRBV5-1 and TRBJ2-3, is KAGVTQTPRYLIKTRGQQVTLSCSPISGHRSVSWYQQTPGQGLQFLFEYFSETQRNKGNFPGRFSGRQFSNSRSEMNVSTLELGDSALYLCASTKGLAEFTDTQYFGPGTRLTVL.

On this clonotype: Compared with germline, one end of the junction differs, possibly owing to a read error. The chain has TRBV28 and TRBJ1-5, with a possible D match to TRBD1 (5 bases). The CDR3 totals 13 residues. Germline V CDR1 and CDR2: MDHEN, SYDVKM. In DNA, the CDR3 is TGTGCCAGCAGACAGGATAGCAATCAGCCCCAGCACTTT. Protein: CASRQDSNQPQHF.

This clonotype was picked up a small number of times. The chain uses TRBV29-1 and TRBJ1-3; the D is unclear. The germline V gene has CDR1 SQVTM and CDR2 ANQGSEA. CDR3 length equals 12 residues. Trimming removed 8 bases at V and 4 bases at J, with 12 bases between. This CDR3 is CSFSRGGNTIYF. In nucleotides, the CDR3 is TGCAGCTTCTCTCGAGGGGGAAACACCATATATTTT. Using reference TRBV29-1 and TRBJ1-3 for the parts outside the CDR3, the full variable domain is SAVISQKPSRDICQRGTSLTIQCQVDSQVTMMFWYRQQPGQSLTLIATANQGSEATYESGFVIDKFPISRPNLTFSTLTVSNMSPEDSSIYLCSFSRGGNTIYFGEGSWLTVV.

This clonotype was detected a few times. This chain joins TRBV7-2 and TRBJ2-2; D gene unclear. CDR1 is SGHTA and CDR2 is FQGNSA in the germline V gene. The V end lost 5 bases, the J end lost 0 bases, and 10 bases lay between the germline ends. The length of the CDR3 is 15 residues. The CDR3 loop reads CASSDWGSNTGELFF. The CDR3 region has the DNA TGTGCCAGCAGCGACTGGGGATCGAACACCGGGGAGCTGTTTTTT.

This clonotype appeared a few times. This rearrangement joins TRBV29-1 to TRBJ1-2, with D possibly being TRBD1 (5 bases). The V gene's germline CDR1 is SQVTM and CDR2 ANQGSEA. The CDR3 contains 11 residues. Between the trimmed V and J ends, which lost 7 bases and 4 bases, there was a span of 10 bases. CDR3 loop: CSEMDTYGYTF. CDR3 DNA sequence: TGCAGCGAAATGGACACCTATGGCTACACCTTC. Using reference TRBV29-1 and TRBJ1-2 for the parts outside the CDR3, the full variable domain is SAVISQKPSRDICQRGTSLTIQCQVDSQVTMMFWYRQQPGQSLTLIATANQGSEATYESGFVIDKFPISRPNLTFSTLTVSNMSPEDSSIYLCSEMDTYGYTFGSGTRLTVV.

Here the CDR3 DNA reads TGCGCCAGCAGCTTGGAGGGTAGCGGGAGTGATACGCAGTATTTT. As protein: CASSLEGSGSDTQYF. The rearrangement uses TRBV5-1 and TRBJ2-3, with TRBD2 matching over 9 bases. Trimming removed 0 bases from V and 6 bases from J; junction bases left unmatched: 5. The CDR3 contains 15 residues. From germline, CDR1 is SGHRS and CDR2 YFSETQ.

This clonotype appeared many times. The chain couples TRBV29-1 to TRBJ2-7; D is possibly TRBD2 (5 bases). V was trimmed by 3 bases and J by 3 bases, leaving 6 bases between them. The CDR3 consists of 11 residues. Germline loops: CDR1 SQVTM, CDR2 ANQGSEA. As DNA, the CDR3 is TGCAGCGTTGAGGGGAGCTACGAGCAGTACTTC. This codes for CSVEGSYEQYF.

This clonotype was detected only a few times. CDR3 sequence reads: CASSLAQGIEEKLFF. CDR3 in DNA: TGTGCCAGCAGCTTAGCGCAAGGGATAGAAGAAAAACTGTTTTTT. The chain links TRBV7-6 to TRBJ1-4; D not resolved. The CDR3 length is 15 residues. V was pared by 0 bases and J by 8 bases, with 13 bases between. The germline V gene encodes CDR1 SGHVS and CDR2 FNYEAQ.

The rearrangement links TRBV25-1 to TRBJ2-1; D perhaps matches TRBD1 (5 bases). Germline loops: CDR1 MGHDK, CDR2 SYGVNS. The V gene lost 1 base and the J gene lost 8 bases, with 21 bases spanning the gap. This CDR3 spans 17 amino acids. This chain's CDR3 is CASSEWADDTQGDEQFF. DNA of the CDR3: TGTGCCAGCAGTGAATGGGCAGACGACACCCAGGGCGATGAGCAGTTCTTC. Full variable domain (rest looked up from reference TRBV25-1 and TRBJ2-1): EADIYQTPRYLVIGTGKKITLECSQTMGHDKMYWYQQDPGMELHLIHYSYGVNSTEKGDLSSESTVSRIRTEHFPLTLESARPSHTSQYLCASSEWADDTQGDEQFFGPGTRLTVL.

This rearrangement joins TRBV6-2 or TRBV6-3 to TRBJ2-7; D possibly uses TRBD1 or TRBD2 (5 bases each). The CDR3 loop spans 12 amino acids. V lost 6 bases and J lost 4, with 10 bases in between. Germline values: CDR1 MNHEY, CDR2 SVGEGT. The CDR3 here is CASSHEGYEQYF. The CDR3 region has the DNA TGTGCCAGCAGCCACGAGGGGTACGAGCAGTACTTC.

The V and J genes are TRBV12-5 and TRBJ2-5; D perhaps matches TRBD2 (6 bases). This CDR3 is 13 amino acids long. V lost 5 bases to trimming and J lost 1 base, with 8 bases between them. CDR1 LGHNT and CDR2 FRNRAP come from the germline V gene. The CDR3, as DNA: TGTGCTAGTGGTGGGGGGATCCAAGAGACCCAGTACTTC. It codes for CASGGGIQETQYF.

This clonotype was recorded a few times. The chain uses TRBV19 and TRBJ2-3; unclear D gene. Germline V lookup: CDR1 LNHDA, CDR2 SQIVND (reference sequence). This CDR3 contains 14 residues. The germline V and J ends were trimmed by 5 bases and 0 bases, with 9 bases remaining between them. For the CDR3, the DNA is TGTGCCAGTAGTGAGTTAACTAGCACAGATACGCAGTATTTT. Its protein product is CASSELTSTDTQYF.

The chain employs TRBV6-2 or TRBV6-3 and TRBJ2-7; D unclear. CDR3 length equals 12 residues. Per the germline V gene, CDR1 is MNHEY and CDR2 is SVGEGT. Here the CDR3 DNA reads TGTGCGACGCAACTAAGCTCCTACGAGCAGTACTTC. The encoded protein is CATQLSSYEQYF.